The 14 T cell receptor beta chains in this list originate from one sample, sequenced in a study of CD8+CD57+ T cells in acquired aplastic anemia. Flow cytometry had shown expanded CD8+CD57+ cells in the patients chosen for sequencing. The template used for profiling TCR beta VDJ and CDR3 was genomic DNA. TCRdb processed the reads anew with MiXCR; each CDR3 protein has one entry. The sample lists about 180,000 distinct CDR3 sequences, around half occurring once. The sequenced sample was sorted CD4+, CD8+, or CD8+CD57+ T cells (not recorded which) from PBMCs. These receptors originate from a human donor with aplastic anemia.

This clonotype was detected many times. The rearrangement uses TRBV19 and TRBJ1-2; D gene unclear. With 5 bases removed from V and 3 bases from J, the gap between germline ends came to 19 bases. This CDR3 has 16 amino acids. The germline gives CDR1 LNHDA, CDR2 SQIVND (reference sequence). CDR3 in DNA: TGTGCCAGTAGTCAGTGGGCCGGGCGGCTTGACTATGGCTACACCTTC. This codes for CASSQWAGRLDYGYTF.

This clonotype has at least ten counts. The gene calls are TRBV7-2 and TRBJ2-7; D ambiguous. V lost 4 bases and J 6 bases, leaving 13 bases between the germline ends. Looked up from germline, CDR1 is SGHTA and CDR2 is FQGNSA. This CDR3 has 13 amino acids. The CDR3 DNA reads TGTGCCAGCAGCTCCCGCTCGATATCCGAGCAGTACTTC. Amino acids: CASSSRSISEQYF.

This clonotype turned up a few times. V usage is TRBV11-1 and J usage is TRBJ2-1, with TRBD2 matching 15 bases. CDR1 is SGHAT and CDR2 is FQDESV in the germline V gene (reference sequence). The V and J ends lost 4 bases and 13 bases, in that order; junction bases with no gene match: 14. The CDR3 runs 17 residues. CDR3 coding DNA: TGTGCCAGCAGCTCACCCGGGACTAGCGGGAGGAGGGCCGAACAGTTCTTC. Translated: CASSSPGTSGRRAEQFF.

The chain has TRBV2 and TRBJ1-4; 7 bases are a match to TRBD1. V lost 5 bases, J lost 5 bases, and 8 bases stayed unmatched. This CDR3 region has 15 residues. The germline V gene encodes CDR1 SNHLY and CDR2 FYNNEI. The CDR3: CASSLGDRENEKLFF. CDR3 nucleotide sequence: TGTGCCAGCAGTTTAGGTGACAGGGAAAATGAAAAACTGTTTTTT.

The chain employs TRBV24-1 and TRBJ2-5, with TRBD1 matching over 8 bases. From germline, CDR1 is KGHDR and CDR2 SFDVKD. V dropped 9 bases and J dropped 1; count of bases not matched to a gene: 6. This CDR3 contains 14 residues. The chain's CDR3 is CATEDRELQETQYF. CDR3 coding DNA: TGTGCCACCGAGGACAGGGAGCTCCAAGAGACCCAGTACTTC.

The chain is built from TRBV20-1 and TRBJ2-7; the match to TRBD2 covers 11 bases. The CDR3 sequence is 15 residues long. CDR1 and CDR2 (germline): DFQATT, SNEGSKA (reference sequence). V dropped 0 bases and J dropped 1; count of bases not matched to a gene: 2. The CDR3 DNA is TGCAGTGCTAGAGATCGGACTAGCGGGTCCTACGAGCAGTACTTC. It encodes CSARDRTSGSYEQYF.

This clonotype was counted between two and nine times. V is TRBV3-1 and J is TRBJ1-2, with D perhaps matching TRBD1 (5 bases). Germline values: CDR1 LGHDT, CDR2 YNNKEL (reference sequence). The CDR3 is 16 amino acids. Trimming stripped 0 bases from V and 4 bases from J, with 15 bases between. CDR3 residues: CASSQDWRGSGYGYTF. In DNA, the CDR3 is TGTGCCAGCAGCCAAGATTGGCGGGGCAGCGGCTATGGCTACACCTTC.

The CDR3 region is CASSAGAGEQYF. The CDR3 DNA follows: TGTGCCAGCAGCGCGGGGGCGGGTGAGCAGTACTTC. J is TRBJ2-7 and V is TRBV7-9, with D possibly being TRBD2 (7 bases). Germline CDR1 SEHNR, CDR2 FQNEAQ (reference sequence). The length of the CDR3 is 12 residues. V lost 5 bases and J 7 bases, leaving 12 bases between the germline ends.

V gene TRBV19 combines with J gene TRBJ2-7; a possible D gene is TRBD2 (5 bases). Between the trimmed V and J ends, which lost 9 bases and 7 bases, there was a span of 13 bases. The length of the CDR3 is 11 residues. Germline values: CDR1 LNHDA, CDR2 SQIVND (reference sequence). The CDR3 bases are TGTGCCAGCCCTTTGCCGGGGGAGCAGTACTTC. Encoded protein: CASPLPGEQYF.

This clonotype has just one count. The chain links TRBV7-2 to TRBJ2-7; no firm D call. V was trimmed by 1 base and J by 7 bases, leaving 8 bases between them. The CDR3 runs 12 residues. Germline V CDR1 and CDR2: SGHTA, FQGNSA. The CDR3 here is CASSLERWEQYF. CDR3 in DNA: TGTGCCAGCAGCTTAGAGAGGTGGGAGCAGTACTTC.

The chain carries TRBV29-1 and TRBJ1-1; D perhaps matches TRBD1 (5 bases). Trimming took 7 bases from V and 0 from J, leaving 12 bases between them. Germline V CDR1 and CDR2: SQVTM, ANQGSEA. This CDR3 is built from 13 residues. CDR3 amino acids: CSAGKTMNTEAFF. The CDR3 DNA reads TGCAGCGCAGGGAAAACAATGAACACTGAAGCTTTCTTT.

This clonotype was observed at least ten times. The rearrangement links TRBV6-1 to TRBJ1-4; 7 bases line up with TRBD1. V was pared by 2 bases and J by 7 bases, with 7 bases of the junction left unmatched. Germline lookup yields CDR1 MNHNS and CDR2 SASEGT. The CDR3 consists of 15 residues. The CDR3 reads CASSERGTVAEKLFF. CDR3 DNA: TGTGCCAGCAGTGAAAGAGGGACAGTGGCTGAAAAACTGTTTTTT.

This clonotype was observed at least ten times. This chain links TRBV6-5 with TRBJ2-7; D is perhaps TRBD2 (6 bases). CDR3 size: 12 residues. Per the germline V gene, CDR1 is MNHEY and CDR2 is SVGAGI. V lost 7 bases and J 2 bases, leaving 9 bases between the germline ends. The CDR3 DNA reads TGTGCCAGCACAGGGACTCCCTACGAGCAGTACTTC. This codes for CASTGTPYEQYF.

The J gene is TRBJ1-1, the V gene TRBV5-4; TRBD1 matches 8 bases. The CDR3 runs to 16 residues. From germline, CDR1 is SGHNT and CDR2 YYREEE (reference sequence). The J segment lost 0 bases and the V segment lost 0 bases, leaving 4 bases of the junction unmatched. CDR3 in amino acids: CASSLGRGQVNTEAFF. In DNA form, the CDR3 reads TGTGCCAGCAGCTTGGGAAGGGGACAGGTGAACACTGAAGCTTTCTTT.